This T cell receptor (beta chain) came from a study of T cell responses to AZD1222 COVID-19 vaccine. Study in general: Analysis merged second doses at about 4 or about 12 weeks.

Only in-frame clones appear in the TCRdb table, and some are missing; sequencing was by immunoSEQ multiplex PCR. The sample has under 200,000 clones, roughly 90% seen once; the top ten hold around 6%. The CDR3 totals 17 residues. Germline V lookup: CDR1 SGHTA, CDR2 FQGTGA. V lost 0 bases and J 5 bases, leaving 17 bases between the germline ends. Here the sequenced sample was peripheral blood, taken on day 0 of AZD1222 vaccination. The genes are TRBV7-3 and TRBJ1-5; possibly TRBD1 for D (5 bases). The TCR sequence derives from an adult in good health. The CDR3 sequence is CASSLTGAGVPYQPQHF. CDR3 bases: TGTGCCAGCAGCTTAACCGGGGCGGGGGTGCCGTATCAGCCCCAGCATTTT.